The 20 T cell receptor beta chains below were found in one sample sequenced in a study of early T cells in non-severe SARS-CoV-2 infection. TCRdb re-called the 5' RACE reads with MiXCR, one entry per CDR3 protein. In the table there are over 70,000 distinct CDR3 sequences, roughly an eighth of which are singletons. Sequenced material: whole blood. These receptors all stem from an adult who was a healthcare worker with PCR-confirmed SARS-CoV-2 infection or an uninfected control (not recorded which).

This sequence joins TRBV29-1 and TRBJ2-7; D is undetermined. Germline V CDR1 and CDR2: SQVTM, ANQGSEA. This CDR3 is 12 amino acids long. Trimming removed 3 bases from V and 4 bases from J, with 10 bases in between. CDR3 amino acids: CSVEGLWYEQYF. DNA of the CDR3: TGCAGCGTTGAGGGCCTTTGGTACGAGCAGTACTTC.

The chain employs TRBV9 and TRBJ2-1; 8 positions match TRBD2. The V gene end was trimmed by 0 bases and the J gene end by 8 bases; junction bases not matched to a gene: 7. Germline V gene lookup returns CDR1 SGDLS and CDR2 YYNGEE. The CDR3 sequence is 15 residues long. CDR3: CASSVGSGSQDEQFF. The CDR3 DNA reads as TGTGCCAGCAGCGTAGGAAGCGGGAGTCAGGATGAGCAGTTCTTC.

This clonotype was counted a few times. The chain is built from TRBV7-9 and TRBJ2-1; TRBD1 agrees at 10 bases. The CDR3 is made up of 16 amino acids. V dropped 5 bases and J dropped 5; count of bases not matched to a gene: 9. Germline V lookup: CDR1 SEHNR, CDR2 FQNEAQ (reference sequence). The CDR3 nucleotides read TGTGCCAGCAGCCCCTTGGGGACAGGGGTGGACAATGAGCAGTTCTTC. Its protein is CASSPLGTGVDNEQFF.

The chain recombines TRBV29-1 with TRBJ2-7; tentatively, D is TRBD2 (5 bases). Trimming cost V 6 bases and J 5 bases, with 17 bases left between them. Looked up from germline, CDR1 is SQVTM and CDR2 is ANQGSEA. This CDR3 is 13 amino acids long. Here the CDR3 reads CSVAQIHGDEQYF. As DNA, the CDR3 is TGCAGCGTCGCACAAATTCACGGGGACGAGCAGTACTTC.

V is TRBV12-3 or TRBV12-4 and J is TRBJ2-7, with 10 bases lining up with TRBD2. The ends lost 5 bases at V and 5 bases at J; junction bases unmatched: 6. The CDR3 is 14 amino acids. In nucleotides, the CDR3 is TGTGCCAGCAGTAGGGGACTAGCGCATGACGAGCAGTACTTC. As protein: CASSRGLAHDEQYF.

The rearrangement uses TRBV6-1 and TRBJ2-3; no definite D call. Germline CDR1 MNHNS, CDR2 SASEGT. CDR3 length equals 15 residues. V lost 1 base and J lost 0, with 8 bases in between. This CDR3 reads CASSEEYRSTDTQYF. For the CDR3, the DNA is TGTGCCAGCAGTGAAGAGTACAGAAGCACAGATACGCAGTATTTT.

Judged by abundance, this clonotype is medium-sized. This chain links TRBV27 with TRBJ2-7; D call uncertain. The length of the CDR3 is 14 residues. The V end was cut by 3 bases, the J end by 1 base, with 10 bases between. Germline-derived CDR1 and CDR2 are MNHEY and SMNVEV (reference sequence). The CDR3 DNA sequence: TGTGCCAGCAGTTTTGGCAGGATATCCTACGAGCAGTACTTC. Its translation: CASSFGRISYEQYF.

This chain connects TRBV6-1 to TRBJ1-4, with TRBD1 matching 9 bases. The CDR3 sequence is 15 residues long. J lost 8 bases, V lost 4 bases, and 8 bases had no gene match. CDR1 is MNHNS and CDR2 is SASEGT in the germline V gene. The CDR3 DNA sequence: TGTGCCAGCAGTGCAACGGACAGGGGACGCGAAAAACTGTTTTTT. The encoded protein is CASSATDRGREKLFF.

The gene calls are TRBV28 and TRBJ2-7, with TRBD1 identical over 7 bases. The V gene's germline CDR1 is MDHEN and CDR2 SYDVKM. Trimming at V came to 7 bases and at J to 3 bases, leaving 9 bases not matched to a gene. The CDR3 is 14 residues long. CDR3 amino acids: CASITGTDFYEQYF. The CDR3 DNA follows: TGTGCCAGCATTACCGGGACAGACTTCTACGAGCAGTACTTC.

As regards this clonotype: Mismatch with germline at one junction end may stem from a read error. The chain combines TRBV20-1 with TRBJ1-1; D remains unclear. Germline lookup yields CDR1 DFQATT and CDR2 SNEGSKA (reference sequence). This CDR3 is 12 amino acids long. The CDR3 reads CSARDMSVGVLF. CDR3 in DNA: TGCAGTGCTAGAGATATGTCCGTCGGGGTTTTGTTT.

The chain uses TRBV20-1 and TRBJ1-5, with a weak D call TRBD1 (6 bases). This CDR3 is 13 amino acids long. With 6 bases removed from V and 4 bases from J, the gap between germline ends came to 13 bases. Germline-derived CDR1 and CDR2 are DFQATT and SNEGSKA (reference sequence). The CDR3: CSAQGKENQPQHF. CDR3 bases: TGCAGTGCCCAGGGGAAAGAGAATCAGCCCCAGCATTTT.

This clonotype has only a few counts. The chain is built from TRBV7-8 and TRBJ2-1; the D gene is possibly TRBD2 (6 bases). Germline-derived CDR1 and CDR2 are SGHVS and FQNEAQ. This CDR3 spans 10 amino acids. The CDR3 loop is CAWGDNEQFF. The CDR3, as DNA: TGTGCATGGGGGGACAATGAGCAGTTCTTC. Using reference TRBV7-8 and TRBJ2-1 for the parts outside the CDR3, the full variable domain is GAGVSQSPRYKVAKRGQDVALRCDPISGHVSLFWYQQALGQGPEFLTYFQNEAQLDKSGLPSDRFFAERPEGSVSTLKIQRTQQEDSAVYLCAWGDNEQFFGPGTRLTVL.

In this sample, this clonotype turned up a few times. CDR3 bases: TGTGCCAGCAGCCCCGGACTAGACCCCACAGATACGCAGTATTTT. Residues: CASSPGLDPTDTQYF. This chain links TRBV7-3 with TRBJ2-3, with TRBD2 identical over 7 bases. Germline V lookup: CDR1 SGHTA, CDR2 FQGTGA. Trimming removed 5 bases from V and 2 bases from J; junction bases left unmatched: 7. This CDR3 is 15 amino acids long.

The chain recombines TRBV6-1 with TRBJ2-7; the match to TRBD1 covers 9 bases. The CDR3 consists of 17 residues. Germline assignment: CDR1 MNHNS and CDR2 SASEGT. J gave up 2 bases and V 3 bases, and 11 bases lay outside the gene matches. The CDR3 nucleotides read TGTGCCAGCAGTGAGAAGGGACAGGGATTCACAGCCTACGAGCAGTACTTC. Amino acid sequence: CASSEKGQGFTAYEQYF.

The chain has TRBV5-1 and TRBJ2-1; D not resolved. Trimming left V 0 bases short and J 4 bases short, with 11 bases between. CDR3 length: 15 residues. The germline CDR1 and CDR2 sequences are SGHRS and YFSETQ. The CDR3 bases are TGCGCCAGCAGCTTGGCCCACGGACCATACAATGAGCAGTTCTTC. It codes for CASSLAHGPYNEQFF.

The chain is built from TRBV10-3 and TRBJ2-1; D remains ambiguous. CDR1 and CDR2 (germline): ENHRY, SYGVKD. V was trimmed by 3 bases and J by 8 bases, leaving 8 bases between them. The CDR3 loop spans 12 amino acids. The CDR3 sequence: CAISERSDEQFF. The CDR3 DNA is TGTGCCATCAGTGAACGGTCGGATGAGCAGTTCTTC.

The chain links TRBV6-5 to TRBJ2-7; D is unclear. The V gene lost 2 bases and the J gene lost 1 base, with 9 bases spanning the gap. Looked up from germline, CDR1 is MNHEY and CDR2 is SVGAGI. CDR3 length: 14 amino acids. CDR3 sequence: CASSYVQTSYEQYF. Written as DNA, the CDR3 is TGTGCCAGCAGTTACGTCCAGACATCCTACGAGCAGTACTTC.

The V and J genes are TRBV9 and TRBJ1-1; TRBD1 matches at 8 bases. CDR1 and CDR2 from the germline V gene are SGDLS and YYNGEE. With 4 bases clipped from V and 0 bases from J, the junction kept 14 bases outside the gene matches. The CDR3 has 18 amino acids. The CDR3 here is CASSQGQGGLPLNTEAFF. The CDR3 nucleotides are TGTGCCAGCAGCCAAGGACAGGGTGGTTTACCTCTGAACACTGAAGCTTTCTTT.

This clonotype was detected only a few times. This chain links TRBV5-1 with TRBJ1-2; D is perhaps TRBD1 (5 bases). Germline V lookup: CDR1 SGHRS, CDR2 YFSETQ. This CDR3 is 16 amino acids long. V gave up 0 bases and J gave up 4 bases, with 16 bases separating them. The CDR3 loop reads CASSLGNQGPLYGYTF. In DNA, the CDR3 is TGCGCCAGCAGCTTGGGGAATCAGGGCCCCCTCTATGGCTACACCTTC.

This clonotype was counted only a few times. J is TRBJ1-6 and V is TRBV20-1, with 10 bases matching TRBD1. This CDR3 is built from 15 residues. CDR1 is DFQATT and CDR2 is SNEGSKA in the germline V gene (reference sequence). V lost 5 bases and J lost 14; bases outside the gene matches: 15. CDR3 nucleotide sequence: TGCAGTGCTCCTCACCCGGGACAGGGGTCTTCCACCCTCCACTTT. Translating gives CSAPHPGQGSSTLHF.